The present T cell receptor beta chain was sequenced within a study of shared clonotypes between healthy human individuals. The protocol was immunoSEQ multiplex PCR, while the TCRdb copy is restricted to in-frame clones and leaves out a portion. The data contain about 2.4 million clones, roughly 93% of them singletons. Concerning this clone itself: Other DNA sequences in this specimen translate into the identical CDR3.

This TCR derives from a man between 18 and 35 years old in good health. Some clones in this sample may be carry-over from other donors' samples. Sequenced material: naive CD4+ T cells from PBMCs. Noted subset: CD45RA+ positively selected.

CDR3 sequence: CASSRGGEQFF. The CDR3 DNA sequence: TGTGCCAGCAGCCGAGGGGGTGAGCAGTTCTTC. The chain uses TRBV7-3 and TRBJ2-1; perhaps TRBD1 as D (6 bases). Germline V gene sequence: CDR1 SGHTA, CDR2 FQGTGA. This CDR3 contains 11 residues. Trimming took 5 bases from V and 9 from J, leaving 8 bases between them.